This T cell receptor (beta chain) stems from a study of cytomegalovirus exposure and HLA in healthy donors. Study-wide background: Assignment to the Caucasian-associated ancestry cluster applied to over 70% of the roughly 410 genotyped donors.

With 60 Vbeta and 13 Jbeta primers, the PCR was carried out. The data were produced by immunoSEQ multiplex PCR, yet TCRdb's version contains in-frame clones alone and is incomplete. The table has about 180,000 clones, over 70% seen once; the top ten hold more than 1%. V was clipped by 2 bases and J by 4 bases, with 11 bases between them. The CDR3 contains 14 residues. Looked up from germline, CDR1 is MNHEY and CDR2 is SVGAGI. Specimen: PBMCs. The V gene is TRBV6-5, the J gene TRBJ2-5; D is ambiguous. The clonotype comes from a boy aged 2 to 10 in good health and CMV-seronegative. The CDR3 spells CASSYEVASETQYF. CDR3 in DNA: TGTGCCAGCAGTTACGAGGTAGCTTCAGAGACCCAGTACTTC.